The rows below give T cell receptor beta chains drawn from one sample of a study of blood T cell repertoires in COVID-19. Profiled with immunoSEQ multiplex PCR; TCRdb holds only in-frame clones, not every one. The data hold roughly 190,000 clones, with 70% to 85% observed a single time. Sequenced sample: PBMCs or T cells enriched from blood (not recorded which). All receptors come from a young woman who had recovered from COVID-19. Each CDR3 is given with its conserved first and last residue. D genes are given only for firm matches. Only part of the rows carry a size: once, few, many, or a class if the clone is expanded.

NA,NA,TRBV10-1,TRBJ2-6,TGCGCCAGCAGTTCTGGAGGGTTGGGCTTGGACGGGGCCAACGTCCTGACTTTC,CASSSGGLGLDGANVLTF
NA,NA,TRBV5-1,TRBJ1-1,TGCGCCAGCAGCTTGGCCGGGGGGAGCACTGAAGCTTTCTTT,CASSLAGGSTEAFF
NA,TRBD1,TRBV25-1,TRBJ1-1,TGTGCCAGCAGACGGACAGGGAGCACTGAAGCTTTCTTT,CASRRTGSTEAFF
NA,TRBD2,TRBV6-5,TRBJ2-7,TGTGCCAGCGGACTAGGCGGGAGCATCTCCTACGAGCAGTACTTC,CASGLGGSISYEQYF
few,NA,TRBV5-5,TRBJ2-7,TGTGCCAGCAGGCCCGGGACCCTCGGGGGAAGGACCTACGAGCAGTACTTC,CASRPGTLGGRTYEQYF
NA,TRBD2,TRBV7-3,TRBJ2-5,TGTGCCAGCAGCTTAATCGGCGGGAGGTCAGAGACCCAGTACTTC,CASSLIGGRSETQYF
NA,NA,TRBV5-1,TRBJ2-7,TGCGCCAGCAGCTTGGTGTTTGGGGGCAGTACCTACGAGCAGTACTTC,CASSLVFGGSTYEQYF
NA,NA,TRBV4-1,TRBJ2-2,TGCGCCAGCAGCCTTACCGACAGGGAGCTGTTTTTT,CASSLTDRELFF
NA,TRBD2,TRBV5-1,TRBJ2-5,TGCGCCAGCAGCGGTCTAGCGGGGGGGGTCCAAGAGACCCAGTACTTC,CASSGLAGGVQETQYF
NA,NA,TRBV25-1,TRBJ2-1,TGTGCCAGCAGTGAATCAGTGGGAGCCCTTAACAATGAGCAGTTCTTC,CASSESVGALNNEQFF
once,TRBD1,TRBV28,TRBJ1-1,TGTGCCAGCAGTTTTCCCTCGACAGGGAGGAGCACTGAAGCTTTCTTT,CASSFPSTGRSTEAFF
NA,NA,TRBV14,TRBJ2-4,TGTGCCAGCAGCCAAGTCGGGATGGCAGGCGACCTAGCCAAAAACATTCAGTACTTC,CASSQVGMAGDLAKNIQYF
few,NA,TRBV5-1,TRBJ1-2,TGCGCCAGCAGCTTGGTATTGCGGGGTGCCCAGAATGGCTACACCTTC,CASSLVLRGAQNGYTF
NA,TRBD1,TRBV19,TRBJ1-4,TGTGCCAGTAGTGTCCGGACAGGGGGCGGCAGAGAAAAACTGTTTTTT,CASSVRTGGGREKLFF
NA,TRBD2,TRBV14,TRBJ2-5,TGTGCCAGCAGCCAAAGGGCCGGGGGGCAAGAGACCCAGTACTTC,CASSQRAGGQETQYF
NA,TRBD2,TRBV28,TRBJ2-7,TGTGCCAGCAGTCTAAATTCCGGGACTAGCCCCCACGAGCAGTACTTC,CASSLNSGTSPHEQYF
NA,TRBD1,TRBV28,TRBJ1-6,TGTGCCAGCAGTCTCCTTCAGGGGGCAAAAAATAATTCACCCCTCCACTTT,CASSLLQGAKNNSPLHF
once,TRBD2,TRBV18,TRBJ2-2,TGTGCCAGCTCACCAGGGGGGACTAGCACCGGGGAGCTGTTTTTT,CASSPGGTSTGELFF
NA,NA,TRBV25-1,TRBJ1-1,TGTGCCAGCCAGACAAGCACTGAAGCTTTCTTT,CASQTSTEAFF
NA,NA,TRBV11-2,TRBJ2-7,TGTGCCAGCAGCTCCGGTCACGAGCAGTACTTC,CASSSGHEQYF
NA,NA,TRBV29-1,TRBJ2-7,TGCAGCGTTGAGGACGGGAGAGGCTACGAGCAGTACTTC,CSVEDGRGYEQYF
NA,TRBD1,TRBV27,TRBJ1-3,TGTGCCAGCAGTTCCCTGGACAGGGATGCTGGAAACACCATATATTTT,CASSSLDRDAGNTIYF
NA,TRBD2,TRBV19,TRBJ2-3,TGTGCCAGTAGTACAAGACTAGCGGGGGGCACAGATACGCAGTATTTT,CASSTRLAGGTDTQYF
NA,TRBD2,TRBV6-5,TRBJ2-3,TGTGCCAGCAGGGCGGGGGGTCGCACAGATACGCAGTATTTT,CASRAGGRTDTQYF
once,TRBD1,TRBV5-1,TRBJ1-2,TGCGCCAGCAGCTTGGTTGATACAGGGGGCAACTATGGCTACACCTTC,CASSLVDTGGNYGYTF
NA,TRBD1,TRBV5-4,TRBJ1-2,TGTGCCAGCAGCTTGGGCGGACAGGGTCTCACGGATGGCTACACCTTC,CASSLGGQGLTDGYTF
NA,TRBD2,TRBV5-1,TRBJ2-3,TGCGCCAGCAGCCCTTTAGCGGGAGTGACAGATACGCAGTATTTT,CASSPLAGVTDTQYF
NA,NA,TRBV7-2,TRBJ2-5,TGTGCCAGCAGCTCCCGTGAGGGCCAGTACTTC,CASSSREGQYF
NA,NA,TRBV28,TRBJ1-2,TGTGCCAGCAATAGGGGAATGGGCTACACCTTC,CASNRGMGYTF
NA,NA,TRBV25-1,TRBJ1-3,TGTGCCAGCAGTGATAGCACAGGACCCGGAAACACCATATATTTT,CASSDSTGPGNTIYF
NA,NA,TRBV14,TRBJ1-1,TGTGCCAGCAGCCAAGGGAGGCCAGGACAGTATTTAATCGCTGAAGCTTTCTTT,CASSQGRPGQYLIAEAFF
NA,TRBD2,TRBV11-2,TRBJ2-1,TGTGCCAGCAGCCCCGGGAGCGGGGGACCATCCTCCTACAATGAGCAGTTCTTC,CASSPGSGGPSSYNEQFF
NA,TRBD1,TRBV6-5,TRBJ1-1,TGTGCCAGCAGCCACGGGACAGTTGGTGGGAAAGAAGCTTTCTTT,CASSHGTVGGKEAFF
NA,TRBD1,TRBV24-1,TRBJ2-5,TGTGCCACCAGTGACTTGACAGGGGTAGAGACCCAGTACTTC,CATSDLTGVETQYF
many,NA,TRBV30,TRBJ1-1,TGTGCCTGGAGTTATGGGGAGACTGAAGCTTTCTTT,CAWSYGETEAFF
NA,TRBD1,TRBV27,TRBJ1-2,TGTGCCAGCAGTCCCGGGACAGGGTGGAACGGCTACACCTTC,CASSPGTGWNGYTF
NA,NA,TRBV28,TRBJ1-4,TGTGCCAGCAGTCTACCCCAGGGTACTAATGAAAAACTGTTTTTT,CASSLPQGTNEKLFF
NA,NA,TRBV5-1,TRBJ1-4,TGCGCCAGCAGCTTGCGTGGCAGGGGTTATTCTCCAACAACTAATGAAAAACTGTTTTTT,CASSLRGRGYSPTTNEKLFF
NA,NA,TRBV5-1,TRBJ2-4,TGCGCCAGCAGCTTCCGAGGGGAGGCCATTCAGTACTTC,CASSFRGEAIQYF
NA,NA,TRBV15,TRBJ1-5,TGTGCCACCAGCAGAGATATGGCAGGCAATCAGCCCCAGCATTTT,CATSRDMAGNQPQHF
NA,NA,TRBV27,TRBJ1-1,TGTGCCAGCAGTTTTCGTGGGGGCGGTGAAGCTTTCTTT,CASSFRGGGEAFF
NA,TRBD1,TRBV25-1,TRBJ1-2,TGTGCCAGCAGTGAATCCGTGGGACAGGGCCTTAACTATGGCTACACCTTC,CASSESVGQGLNYGYTF
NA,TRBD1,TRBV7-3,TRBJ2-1,TGTGCCAGCAGCTCGTGGACAGGGGAAGGAGGCAATGAGCAGTTCTTC,CASSSWTGEGGNEQFF
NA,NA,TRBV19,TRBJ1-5,TGTGCCAGTAGTATAGAAGGGAGAAATCAGCCCCAGCATTTT,CASSIEGRNQPQHF
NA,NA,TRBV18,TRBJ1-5,TGTGCCAGCTCACCAAATCGGGATCAGCCCCAGCATTTT,CASSPNRDQPQHF
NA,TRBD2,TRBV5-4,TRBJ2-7,TGTGCCAGCAGCCCACCCGGATTAGCGGGGGACTACGAGCAGTACTTC,CASSPPGLAGDYEQYF
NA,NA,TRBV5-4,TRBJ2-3,TGTGCCAGCAGCCCCCAACAGGGAACAGATACGCAGTATTTT,CASSPQQGTDTQYF
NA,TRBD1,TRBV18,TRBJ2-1,TGTGCCAGCTCACCACAGCGGGACAGGGGGTCCAATGAGCAGTTCTTC,CASSPQRDRGSNEQFF
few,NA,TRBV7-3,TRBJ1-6,TGTGCCAGCAGCTTATTGGGGCAGGGTCGCTCACCCCTCCACTTT,CASSLLGQGRSPLHF
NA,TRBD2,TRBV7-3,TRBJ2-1,TGTGCCAGCAGCTCTCTGACTGCCAGCGGGGGGCCTGTGGATGAGCAGTTCTTC,CASSSLTASGGPVDEQFF
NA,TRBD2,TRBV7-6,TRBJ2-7,TGTGCCAGCAGCTCGATCACCGGGACTAGCGGGAGCTCAGGTTACGAGCAGTACTTC,CASSSITGTSGSSGYEQYF
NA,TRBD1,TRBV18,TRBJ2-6,TGTGCCAGCTCACCGACAGGGAGTGGGGCCAACGTCCTGACTTTC,CASSPTGSGANVLTF
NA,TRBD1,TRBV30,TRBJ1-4,TGTGCCTGGAGCCCATCGGGACAGGGGGTCGGGCTGTTTTTT,CAWSPSGQGVGLFF
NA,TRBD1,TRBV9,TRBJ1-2,TGTGCCAGCAGCCCCCCGGAGACAGGGGGATATGGCTACACCTTC,CASSPPETGGYGYTF
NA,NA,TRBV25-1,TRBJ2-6,TGTGCCAGCAGTGAATCTCTCCTTAGCTCTGGGGCCAACGTCCTGACTTTC,CASSESLLSSGANVLTF
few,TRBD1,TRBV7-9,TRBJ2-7,TGTGCCAGCAGCTACCCGGGACAGGGGGCCTCCGAGCAGTACTTC,CASSYPGQGASEQYF
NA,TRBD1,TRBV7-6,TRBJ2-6,TGTGCCAGCAGCTTAGTTTGGGACAGGGAAGCTGGGGCCAACGTCCTGACTTTC,CASSLVWDREAGANVLTF
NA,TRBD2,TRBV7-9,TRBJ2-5,TGTGCCAGCAGCGTTCTAGCGGGGGGACAAGAGACCCAGTACTTC,CASSVLAGGQETQYF
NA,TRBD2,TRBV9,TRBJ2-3,TGTGCCAGCAGCGTAGCTACGAGACTAGCGGGGGGGCTTGTCACAGATACGCAGTATTTT,CASSVATRLAGGLVTDTQYF
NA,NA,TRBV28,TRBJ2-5,TGTGCCAGCAGTTTTCCCTCCTTTAAAGAGACCCAGTACTTC,CASSFPSFKETQYF